Below, 11 T cell receptor beta chains from the same sample are listed, as sequenced in a study of CD8+ T cells in alopecia areata. cDNA serving as the sequencing template came from extracted, reverse transcribed RNA. The data were produced by immunoSEQ multiplex PCR, yet TCRdb's version contains in-frame clones alone and is incomplete. This sample comprises about 9,000 clones, none seen once only. On the basis of CD4, CD8alpha, NKG2D, NKG2ACE and other markers, pooled cutaneous lymph node cells were sorted. The sample was CD8+ T cells sorted from a lymph node. All receptors derive from a C3H/HeJ mouse with alopecia areata. MHC haplotype of the mouse line: H2-k.

This clone was seen repeatedly, ten times or more. Any gene name here is a mouse gene name. The read gets to within 4 residues of the CDR3 end, and the germline J gene fills in the rest. The chain recombines TRBV19 with TRBJ2-3; D unresolved. The germline CDR1 and CDR2 sequences are FNHDT and SITEND (reference sequence). The CDR3 totals 14 residues. V lost 4 bases and J lost 0, with 9 bases in between. CDR3 residues: CASSVTSSAETLYF. CDR3 DNA (partial): TGTGCCAGCAGTGTGACATCTAGTGCAGAA. The full variable domain, its missing parts supplied by reference TRBV19 and TRBJ2-3, is GGIITQTPKFLIGQEGQKLTLKCQQNFNHDTMYWYRQDSGKGLRLIYYSITENDLQKGDLSEGYDASREKKSSFSLTVTSAQKNEMAVFLCASSVTSSAETLYFGSGTRLTVL.

Within the sample, this clone is medium-sized. These gene names are mouse names. This sample includes further DNA sequences coding for the same CDR3. The CDR3 region is CASSRGTGGYEQYF. The CDR3 bases that were read are TGTGCTAGCAGTAGAGGGACTGGGGGCTAT. This chain connects TRBV17 to TRBJ2-7; 10 positions agree with TRBD2. The observed sequence ends 4 residues before the CDR3 terminus, with the missing tail filled in from the germline J gene. The CDR3 is made up of 14 amino acids. V shed 1 base, J shed 3 bases, and the junction held 0 bases outside the gene matches. CDR1 and CDR2 from the germline V gene are MNHDT and YYDKIL. Combining the CDR3 with reference TRBV17 and TRBJ2-7 gives the whole variable domain DTTVKQNPRYKLARVGKPVNLICSQTMNHDTMYWYQKKPNQAPKLLLFYYDKILNREADTFEKFQSSRPNNSFCSLYIGSAGLEYSAMYLCASSRGTGGYEQYFGPGTRLTVL.

This clone was counted ten times or more. Gene names refer to mouse genes. The read finishes 4 residues shy of the CDR3 end, and the germline J gene is used to complete it. The chain has TRBV13-1 and TRBJ2-2; D is unclear. V was pared by 0 bases and J by 4 bases, with 4 bases between. Germline V lookup: CDR1 NSHNY, CDR2 SYGAGN. The CDR3 loop spans 13 amino acids. CDR3 sequence: CASSDAITGQLYF. The covered CDR3 bases are TGTGCCAGCAGTGATGCAATCACCGGG.

This clone is medium-sized within its sample. Genes and germline are mouse. The read terminates 3 residues before the CDR3 end, so the remaining end is supplied by the germline J gene. The chain has TRBV17 and TRBJ1-6; possible D gene TRBD1, 5 bases. TRBJ1-6 is known as an ORF, though its function is uncertain. The CDR3 runs to 13 residues. The germline CDR1 and CDR2 sequences are MNHDT and YYDKIL. Trimming left V 0 bases short and J 8 bases short, with 5 bases between. Partial CDR3 DNA: TGTGCTAGCAGTAGAGACAGGGATTCGCCC. It is translated as CASSRDRDSP. The complete CDR3 sequence is CASSRDRDSPLYF.

This clone was counted at least ten times. The gene names here belong to mouse. The read stops 4 residues short of the end of the CDR3; the missing end is completed from the germline J gene. This chain links TRBV13-2 with TRBJ2-3; tentative D call: TRBD1 (5 bases). V was pared by 0 bases and J by 2 bases, with 7 bases between. Germline V gene lookup returns CDR1 NNHNN and CDR2 SYGAGS (reference sequence). This CDR3 region has 14 residues. The sequenced CDR3 bases are TGTGCCAGCGGTGATGAGGGGTATGCAGAA. It specifies CASGDEGYAE. The full CDR3 sequence reads CASGDEGYAETLYF.

Ten or more counts support this clone. Mouse germline and gene names are used. The CDR3 end is not reached by the read, which stops 4 residues before it; the germline J gene fills it in. V usage is TRBV5 and J usage is TRBJ2-1, with D possibly matching TRBD1 (5 bases). The CDR3 is 16 amino acids. Trimming cost V 0 bases and J 0 bases, with 9 bases left between them. Germline lookup yields CDR1 LGHNA and CDR2 YNLKQL (reference sequence). This CDR3 is CASSQDRRDNYAEQFF. The covered CDR3 bases are TGTGCCAGCAGCCAAGATCGCAGGGATAACTATGCT.

The table lists this clone with many counts. Gene names follow the mouse nomenclature. Read coverage stops 4 residues before the CDR3 terminus; the germline J gene supplies the remainder. This chain uses TRBV5 with TRBJ1-2, with D maybe TRBD1 (6 bases). The CDR3 has 16 residues. Trimming removed 0 bases at V and 0 bases at J, with 11 bases between. Looked up from germline, CDR1 is LGHNA and CDR2 is YNLKQL (reference sequence). The covered CDR3 bases are TGTGCCAGCAGCCAAGAAATGACAGGCACAAACTCC. Encoded protein: CASSQEMTGTNS. The CDR3 in its entirety is CASSQEMTGTNSDYTF.

By sample share, this clone is medium-sized. These gene names are mouse names. The CDR3 extends 4 residues past the end of the read, so its final part is completed from the germline J gene. The rearrangement joins TRBV14 to TRBJ1-1; 8 bases are shared with TRBD1. CDR1 SGHDT and CDR2 FRDEAV come from the germline V gene. Trimming removed 1 base from V and 1 base from J; junction bases left unmatched: 0. The CDR3 is made up of 14 amino acids. The CDR3 bases that were read are TGTGCCAGCAGTTTCGGACAGGGGAACACA. Protein: CASSFGQGNT. The CDR3 as a whole reads CASSFGQGNTEVFF.

Judged by abundance, this clone is medium-sized. All gene names here are mouse names. The CDR3 extends 4 residues past the end of the read, so its final part is completed from the germline J gene. The rearrangement uses TRBV19 and TRBJ2-1; the D gene is possibly TRBD1 (6 bases). CDR1 and CDR2 (germline): FNHDT, SITEND (reference sequence). The CDR3 totals 15 residues. Deletions cut 2 bases from V and 3 bases from J, with 12 bases between. The sequenced part of the CDR3 DNA is TGTGCCAGCAGTATGGGGCAGGGGTCCTATGCT. Its protein product is CASSMGQGSYA. The whole CDR3 reads CASSMGQGSYAEQFF.

In this sample, this clone turned up many times. Gene names denote mouse genes. The read terminates 4 residues before the CDR3 end, so the remaining end is supplied by the germline J gene. J is TRBJ1-1 and V is TRBV17; a weak D match, TRBD1 (6 bases). Trimming removed 2 bases at V and 1 base at J, with 8 bases between. The germline CDR1 and CDR2 sequences are MNHDT and YYDKIL. This CDR3 is 14 amino acids long. Partial CDR3 DNA: TGTGCTAGCAGTAGAACAGGGTGGAACACA. Translated, it gives CASSRTGWNT. The whole CDR3 sequence is CASSRTGWNTEVFF.

This clone is labeled medium-sized (0.01 to 0.1%). Mouse names are used for the genes. The read finishes 4 residues shy of the CDR3 end, and the germline J gene is used to complete it. The chain joins TRBV14 to TRBJ2-7; 9 nucleotides agree with TRBD2. Germline CDR1 and CDR2: SGHDT and FRDEAV. The CDR3 sequence is 14 residues long. Incomplete CDR3 DNA: TGTGCCAGCAGTTTCTCGACTGGGGGATAT. Translation gives CASSFSTGGY. Given in full, the CDR3 is CASSFSTGGYEQYF.